The sequence of this T cell receptor (beta chain) was determined in a study of blood T cell repertoires in COVID-19. CDR3 length: 15 residues. Trimming shortened V by 2 bases and J by 4 bases, and 14 bases separated the two germline ends. CDR1 is LGHDT, CDR2 YNNKEL, per germline (reference sequence). The assay was immunoSEQ multiplex PCR, and TCRdb's table has in-frame clones only and misses some. The sample has about 100,000 clones, roughly 79% seen once. The source of this sequence is a man between 70 and 80 years old with active or convalescent COVID-19. The sequenced sample was peripheral blood. The rearrangement joins TRBV3-1 (or the pseudogene TRBV3-2) to TRBJ1-2, with unresolved D. CDR3 in amino acids: CASSQSGASRYGYTF. CDR3 in DNA: TGTGCCAGCAGCCAATCCGGTGCGTCCCGCTATGGCTACACCTTC.